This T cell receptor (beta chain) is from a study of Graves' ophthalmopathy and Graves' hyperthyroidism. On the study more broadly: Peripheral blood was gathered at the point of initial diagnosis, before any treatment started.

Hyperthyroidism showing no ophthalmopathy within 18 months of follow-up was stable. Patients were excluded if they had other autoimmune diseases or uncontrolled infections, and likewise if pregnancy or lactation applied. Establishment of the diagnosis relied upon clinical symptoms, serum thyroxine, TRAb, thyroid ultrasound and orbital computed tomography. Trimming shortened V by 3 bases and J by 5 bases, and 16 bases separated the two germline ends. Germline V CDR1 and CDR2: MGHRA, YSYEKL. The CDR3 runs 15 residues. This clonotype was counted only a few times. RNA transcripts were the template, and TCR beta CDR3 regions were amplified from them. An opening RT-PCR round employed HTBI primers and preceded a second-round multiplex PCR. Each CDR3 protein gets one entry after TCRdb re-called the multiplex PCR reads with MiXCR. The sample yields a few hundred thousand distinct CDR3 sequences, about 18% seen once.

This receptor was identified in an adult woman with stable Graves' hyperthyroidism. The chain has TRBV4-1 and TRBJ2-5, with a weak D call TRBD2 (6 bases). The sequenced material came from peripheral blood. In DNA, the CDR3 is TGCGCCAGCAGCCAGTCCGGGACTGGAGGGGAGACCCAGTACTTC. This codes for CASSQSGTGGETQYF.